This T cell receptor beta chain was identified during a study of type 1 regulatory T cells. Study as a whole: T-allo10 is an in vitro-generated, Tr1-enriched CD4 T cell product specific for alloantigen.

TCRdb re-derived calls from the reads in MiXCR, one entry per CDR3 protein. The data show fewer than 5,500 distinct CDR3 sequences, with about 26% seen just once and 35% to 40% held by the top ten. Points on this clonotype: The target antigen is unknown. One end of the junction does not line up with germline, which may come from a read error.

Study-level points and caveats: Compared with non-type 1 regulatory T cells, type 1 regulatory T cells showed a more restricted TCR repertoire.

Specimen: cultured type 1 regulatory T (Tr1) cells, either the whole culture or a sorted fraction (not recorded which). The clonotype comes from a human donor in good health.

The CDR3 loop is CASSPDRAGRTGGLFF. CDR3 coding DNA: TGTGCCAGCAGTCCAGACAGGGCCGGAAGAACCGGGGGGCTGTTTTTT. This chain uses TRBV2 with TRBJ2-2; D is perhaps TRBD1 (7 bases). CDR3 size: 16 residues. Germline-derived CDR1 and CDR2 are SNHLY and FYNNEI.